The 31 T cell receptor beta chains below come from one sample, sequenced in a study of beta chain features in type 1 diabetes (dated by TCRdb to between 2017 and 2018). To prepare the library, the immunoSEQ multiplex PCR assay was applied. The entire isolated RNA was reverse transcribed using the High Capacity cDNA Reverse Transcription Kit, and thus expressed TCRB transcripts were sequenced. The table comes from immuneACCESS by way of TCRdb, which keeps in-frame sequences with V and J called. Part of the clones is missing from these tables; in studies checked, under half for an unresolved V gene and the rest for unknown reasons. The sample table lists about 320,000 clones, around 15% of them with a count of one. The ten largest clonotypes hold more than 6.5% of the sample. Sequencing input: central memory CD4+ T cells from blood. The receptor source for this set is a man aged 30-40 years in good health.

This clone was observed a few times. V gene TRBV9 combines with J gene TRBJ2-3, with 16 bases fitting TRBD2. The CDR3 length is 18 residues. V dropped 3 bases and J dropped 5; count of bases not matched to a gene: 9. Germline V gives CDR1 SGDLS, CDR2 YYNGEE. CDR3 region: CASSAGTSGRAGRDTQYF. DNA of the CDR3: TGTGCCAGCAGCGCGGGGACTAGCGGGAGGGCCGGTAGAGATACGCAGTATTTT. The whole variable domain, filled in from reference TRBV9 and TRBJ2-3, reads DSGVTQTPKHLITATGQRVTLRCSPRSGDLSVYWYQQSLDQGLQFLIQYYNGEERAKGNILERFSAQQFPDLHSELNLSSLELGDSALYFCASSAGTSGRAGRDTQYFGPGTRLTVL.

This clone was detected many times. The V gene is TRBV14, the J gene TRBJ2-1; D remains unclear. Per the germline V gene, CDR1 is SGHDN and CDR2 is FVKESK. The CDR3 has 16 residues. The V and J ends lost 3 bases and 3 bases respectively, with 15 bases between them. CDR3 in DNA: TGTGCCAGCAGCCAGACAAGGGTTCTAAACTACAATGAGCAGTTCTTC. It is translated as CASSQTRVLNYNEQFF.

This clone turned up a few times. The chain recombines TRBV4-3 with TRBJ2-1; 12 bases fit TRBD2. The CDR3 is 15 amino acids. J was trimmed by 9 bases and V by 2 bases; bases with no gene match: 5. CDR1 LGHNA and CDR2 YSLEER come from the germline V gene. CDR3 in amino acids: CASSQTSGRSAEQFF. The CDR3 nucleotides are TGCGCCAGCAGCCAAACTAGCGGGAGGTCGGCTGAGCAGTTCTTC.

There are many counts of this clone. The chain links TRBV28 to TRBJ2-7; 7 bases are a match to TRBD1. The CDR3 runs 14 residues. Germline loops: CDR1 MDHEN, CDR2 SYDVKM. Losses at the gene ends were 6 bases for V and 2 bases for J; bases not matched to a gene: 7. The CDR3 DNA sequence: TGTGCCAGCAGGCAAAGGGACAGACCCTACGAGCAGTACGTC. Protein sequence: CASRQRDRPYEQYV.

The rearrangement links TRBV6-1 to TRBJ2-1, with D tentatively TRBD2 (5 bases). Trimming took 5 bases from V and 9 from J, leaving 8 bases between them. Germline loops: CDR1 MNHNS, CDR2 SASEGT. The CDR3 contains 11 residues. This chain's CDR3 is CASSRGSEQFF. CDR3 nucleotides: TGTGCCAGCAGTCGTGGGAGTGAGCAGTTCTTC.

This chain joins TRBV7-3 and TRBJ1-3, with D hard to call. CDR1 is SGHTA and CDR2 is FQGTGA in the germline V gene. V gave up 5 bases and J gave up 0 bases, with 14 bases separating them. This CDR3 has 16 residues. CDR3 residues: CASSPNQAHSGNTIYF. The CDR3 DNA reads TGTGCCAGCAGCCCAAACCAAGCCCACTCTGGAAACACCATATATTTT.

The chain recombines TRBV4-2 with TRBJ2-1; 10 positions agree with TRBD2. Unmatched junction bases numbered 5, after V lost 5 bases and J lost 1 base. CDR1 is LGHNA and CDR2 is YNFKEQ in the germline V gene. The CDR3 length is 16 residues. The CDR3 loop reads CASSNSGGFSYNEQFF. The CDR3 DNA reads TGTGCCAGCAGCAATAGCGGGGGGTTTTCCTACAATGAGCAGTTCTTC.

This clone was detected a few times. This chain links TRBV2 with TRBJ1-1; D is undetermined. CDR1 is SNHLY, CDR2 FYNNEI, per germline. The V and J ends lost 1 base and 8 bases respectively, with 5 bases between them. The CDR3 runs to 11 residues. The CDR3 protein is CASSEGVEAFF. The DNA for the CDR3 is TGTGCCAGCAGTGAAGGGGTGGAAGCTTTCTTT.

This clone was observed a few times. V and J are TRBV7-3 and TRBJ1-1; D is ambiguous. Germline CDR1 and CDR2: SGHTA and FQGTGA. There are 14 residues in the CDR3. V was pared by 2 bases and J by 0 bases, with 7 bases between. CDR3 DNA sequence: TGTGCCAGCAGCTTAGGGAGATTGAACACTGAAGCTTTCTTT. Protein: CASSLGRLNTEAFF.

V is TRBV27 and J is TRBJ2-7; a possible D gene is TRBD1 (6 bases). The CDR3 runs 13 residues. Trimming took 2 bases from V and 7 from J, leaving 12 bases between them. Germline-derived CDR1 and CDR2 are MNHEY and SMNVEV (reference sequence). CDR3 sequence: CASSLAGVGEQYF. DNA of the CDR3: TGTGCCAGCAGTTTAGCAGGGGTGGGGGAGCAGTACTTC.

This clone has a handful of counts. CDR3 sequence: CASSLGGRIETQYF. In nucleotides, the CDR3 is TGTGCCAGCAGCTTAGGAGGGAGAATCGAGACCCAGTACTTC. The chain uses TRBV7-2 and TRBJ2-5, with a weak D call TRBD2 (5 bases). The CDR3 sequence is 14 residues long. The germline CDR1 and CDR2 sequences are SGHTA and FQGNSA. Trimming removed 1 base at V and 5 bases at J, with 11 bases between.

This chain connects TRBV7-9 to TRBJ1-1; D may be TRBD1 (5 bases). Trimming left V 4 bases short and J 6 bases short, with 18 bases between. The CDR3 is made up of 15 amino acids. Germline-derived CDR1 and CDR2 are SEHNR and FQNEAQ (reference sequence). The CDR3 region has the DNA TGTGCCAGCAGCTGGGCAAGAGGGGAAGACGCTGAAGCTTTCTTT. Protein sequence: CASSWARGEDAEAFF.

The V and J genes are TRBV15 and TRBJ1-1; D not certain. Trimming removed 0 bases from V and 0 bases from J, with 5 bases in between. The CDR3 has 14 amino acids. Looked up from germline, CDR1 is LNHNV and CDR2 is YYDKDF (reference sequence). CDR3 sequence (DNA): TGTGCCACCAGCAGAGACCAGCTGAACACTGAAGCTTTCTTT. It yields the protein CATSRDQLNTEAFF.

The CDR3 DNA is TGTGCCAGCAGCGTCCAGGGCCATGTCGAGCAGTACGTC. Translation gives CASSVQGHVEQYV. The chain combines TRBV2 with TRBJ2-7; possible D gene TRBD1, 5 bases. This CDR3 contains 13 residues. Germline lookup yields CDR1 SNHLY and CDR2 FYNNEI. Trimming removed 6 bases from V and 6 bases from J, with 15 bases in between.

This rearrangement joins TRBV18 to TRBJ2-7; no clear D. The CDR3 totals 14 residues. V lost 3 bases to trimming and J lost 4 bases, with 13 bases between them. CDR1 and CDR2 from the germline V gene are KGHSH and LQKENI. CDR3 nucleotide sequence: TGTGCCAGCTCACCCTCCGGGTTCAAATACGAGCAGTACTTC. It is translated as CASSPSGFKYEQYF.

This clone appeared a few times. A much larger clone differs by one base, so this may be a read error. The V gene is TRBV10-3, the J gene TRBJ2-5; 9 bases fit TRBD1. Germline assignment: CDR1 ENHRY and CDR2 SYGVKD. The CDR3 extends over 13 amino acids. V trimming: 4 bases; J trimming: 4 bases; junction bases outside the gene matches: 1. As DNA, the CDR3 is TGTGCCATCAGTGCGGACAGGGGAGAGACCCAGTACTTC. Amino acids: CAISADRGETQYF.

The table lists this clone with a few counts. This chain connects TRBV6-1 to TRBJ1-1, with D unresolved. V lost 4 bases, J lost 8 bases, and 11 bases lay in between. Germline lookup yields CDR1 MNHNS and CDR2 SASEGT. The CDR3 sequence is 12 residues long. The CDR3 DNA reads as TGTGCCAGCAGTGGGGGATTCCTGGAAGCTTTCTTT. Protein: CASSGGFLEAFF.

This chain connects TRBV29-1 to TRBJ2-3, with 11 nucleotides matching TRBD2. Trimming removed 4 bases from V and 4 bases from J; junction bases left unmatched: 10. Looked up from germline, CDR1 is SQVTM and CDR2 is ANQGSEA. The CDR3 contains 16 residues. As DNA, the CDR3 is TGCAGCGTTGTCGGAGGGGGGGGACTAGCGGCAGATACGCAGTATTTT. Its translation is CSVVGGGGLAADTQYF.

This clone was seen a few times. This specimen includes other DNA sequences encoding the same CDR3. J is TRBJ1-2 and V is TRBV10-3, with D perhaps matching TRBD1 (6 bases). The V end lost 2 bases, the J end lost 4 bases, and 8 bases lay between the germline ends. Per germline, CDR1 ENHRY and CDR2 SYGVKD. The CDR3 is made up of 13 amino acids. CDR3 bases: TGTGCCATCAGTGAGAAAGGGGGCTATGGCTACACCTTC. Translating it yields CAISEKGGYGYTF.

This clone was counted between two and nine times. This chain links TRBV6-1 with TRBJ1-5; 8 positions match TRBD1. This CDR3 spans 14 amino acids. CDR1 is MNHNS, CDR2 SASEGT, per germline. V was clipped by 6 bases and J by 9 bases; unmatched bases: 10. This CDR3 reads CASRAGTGRGPQHF. CDR3 sequence (DNA): TGTGCCAGCAGAGCCGGGACAGGCCGCGGGCCCCAGCATTTT.

The chain has TRBV7-2 and TRBJ2-2; 9 bases agree with TRBD1. V shed 5 bases, J shed 5 bases, and the junction held 6 bases outside the gene matches. Per germline, CDR1 SGHTA and CDR2 FQGNSA. This CDR3 spans 15 amino acids. CDR3 DNA: TGTGCCAGCAGCCGGGGACAGGGAGGGACCGGGGAGCTGTTTTTT. As protein: CASSRGQGGTGELFF.

This clone was recorded many times. The DNA for the CDR3 is TGTGCCAGCTCTCGAAAGGGGGGAACTGAAGCTTTCTTT. It specifies CASSRKGGTEAFF. This rearrangement joins TRBV18 to TRBJ1-1; the D gene is possibly TRBD1 (6 bases). The germline V gene has CDR1 KGHSH and CDR2 LQKENI. The CDR3 consists of 13 residues. V lost 6 bases to trimming and J lost 5 bases, with 13 bases between them.

This clone was observed a few times. The rearrangement links TRBV27 to TRBJ2-5; 7 nucleotides line up with TRBD2. CDR3 length: 14 amino acids. Germline V CDR1 and CDR2: MNHEY, SMNVEV (reference sequence). V shed 5 bases, J shed 9 bases, and the junction held 12 bases outside the gene matches. This chain's CDR3 is CASSLTSDPKAQYF. CDR3 nucleotide sequence: TGTGCCAGCAGTCTTACTAGCGACCCAAAGGCCCAGTACTTC.

The CDR3, as DNA: TGTGCCAGCAGCTTACGAAGTTCTTCTTTGGAGCAGTACTTC. Translating gives CASSLRSSSLEQYF. The chain is built from TRBV7-2 and TRBJ2-7; no definite D call. Trimming pared 2 bases from V and 7 bases from J, leaving 15 bases between. CDR1 and CDR2 from the germline V gene are SGHTA and FQGNSA. This CDR3 is built from 14 residues.

This clone was counted between two and nine times. The chain couples TRBV7-9 to TRBJ2-3; D is ambiguous. Germline V gives CDR1 SEHNR, CDR2 FQNEAQ (reference sequence). The CDR3 loop spans 14 amino acids. Trimming removed 3 bases at V and 6 bases at J, with 13 bases between. The CDR3 spells CASSFDWSRDTQYF. CDR3 DNA sequence: TGTGCCAGCAGCTTCGACTGGTCCCGGGATACGCAGTATTTT.

The genes are TRBV4-3 and TRBJ1-4; TRBD1 might be the D (5 bases). Germline V lookup: CDR1 LGHNA, CDR2 YSLEER. The CDR3 sequence is 16 residues long. Trimming took off 3 bases at V and 0 bases at J, with 11 bases between the two ends. The CDR3 is CASSQEGRPTNEKLFF. The CDR3, as DNA: TGCGCCAGCAGCCAGGAGGGGCGGCCAACTAATGAAAAACTGTTTTTT.

As to this clone: This could be a read error, since a much larger clone is one nucleotide away. This rearrangement joins TRBV11-3 to TRBJ2-3, with no clear D. The ends were cut back, 5 bases at V and 2 bases at J, with 5 bases in the middle. The germline V gene has CDR1 SGHNT and CDR2 YENEEA. The CDR3 has 12 residues. The CDR3 protein is CASSNNTDTQYF. In nucleotides, the CDR3 is TGTGCCAGCAGCAATAACACAGATACGCAGTATTTT.

This clone was seen a few times. V and J are TRBV7-9 and TRBJ2-3; D not resolved. The CDR3 runs 11 residues. CDR1 and CDR2 from the germline V gene are SEHNR and FQNEAQ (reference sequence). Trimming took 5 bases from V and 9 from J, leaving 9 bases between them. The CDR3 coding sequence is TGTGCCAGCAGCCTCTCTACGACGCAGTATTTT. Amino acids: CASSLSTTQYF.

This clone was counted only a few times. This chain uses TRBV5-6 with TRBJ2-3; no definite D call. CDR1 and CDR2 from the germline V gene are SGHDT and YYEEEE. Trimming pared 1 base from V and 6 bases from J, leaving 9 bases between. This CDR3 has 13 amino acids. As DNA, the CDR3 is TGTGCCAGCAGCTTGAGGGCCGGCGATACGCAGTATTTT. It is translated as CASSLRAGDTQYF.

The V call is TRBV5-4, the J call TRBJ2-1, with TRBD2 matching over 7 bases. CDR3 length: 15 residues. V lost 0 bases, J lost 2 bases, and 2 bases stayed unmatched. Germline V lookup: CDR1 SGHNT, CDR2 YYREEE (reference sequence). As DNA, the CDR3 is TGTGCCAGCAGCTTGGGAGGACTAGCCTACAATGAGCAGTTCTTC. Translation: CASSLGGLAYNEQFF.

This clone has only a few counts. This rearrangement joins TRBV7-2 to TRBJ2-2; no reliable D call. The CDR3 extends over 15 amino acids. From germline, CDR1 is SGHTA and CDR2 FQGNSA. Trimming shortened V by 1 base and J by 3 bases, and 9 bases separated the two germline ends. The CDR3: CASSLVVDYTGELFF. Here the CDR3 DNA reads TGTGCCAGCAGCTTAGTCGTTGATTACACCGGGGAGCTGTTTTTT.